Shown below are 24 T cell receptor beta chains from a single sample sequenced in a study of CD8 T cells in ankylosing spondylitis. TCRdb independently ran MiXCR on the 5' RACE reads; one entry per CDR3 protein. Found here are some 150,000 distinct CDR3 sequences, approximately 48% of them singletons; the top ten hold 13% to 15%. The specimen was synovial fluid, either unsorted or a sorted T cell fraction (not recorded which). Every receptor here comes from a male donor with ankylosing spondylitis.

The rearrangement links TRBV7-9 to TRBJ2-1, with a weak D call TRBD2 (5 bases). The CDR3 length is 17 residues. CDR1 and CDR2 (germline): SEHNR, FQNEAQ (reference sequence). V lost 5 bases and J lost 9, with 26 bases in between. The DNA of the CDR3 is TGTGCCAGCAGCGGCGATGTGGGGAGTCGGTTGGGTCGTGAGCAGTTCTTC. Translation: CASSGDVGSRLGREQFF.

The chain uses TRBV12-3 or TRBV12-4 and TRBJ2-3; unclear D gene. Trimming shortened V by 2 bases and J by 4 bases, and 16 bases separated the two germline ends. The CDR3 loop spans 16 amino acids. The CDR3 loop reads CASSLLAPWGPDTQYF. In DNA form, the CDR3 reads TGTGCCAGCAGTTTATTGGCTCCCTGGGGTCCAGATACGCAGTATTTT.

The genes are TRBV9 and TRBJ1-4; 7 bases line up with TRBD1. Germline CDR1 SGDLS, CDR2 YYNGEE. The J segment lost 7 bases and the V segment lost 3 bases, leaving 6 bases of the junction unmatched. CDR3 length: 14 amino acids. In DNA, the CDR3 is TGTGCCAGCAGCGAGAGTACAGGGGCTGAAAAACTGTTTTTT. It codes for CASSESTGAEKLFF.

This clonotype has at least ten counts. The V and J genes are TRBV27 and TRBJ2-3; no reliable D call. This CDR3 has 14 amino acids. Germline lookup yields CDR1 MNHEY and CDR2 SMNVEV (reference sequence). V dropped 4 bases and J dropped 5 bases, with 13 bases sitting between them. The CDR3, as DNA: TGTGCCAGCAGTTCAATGCTAGGAATAGATACGCAGTATTTT. Translating it yields CASSSMLGIDTQYF.

The genes are TRBV5-1 and TRBJ1-1; 10 bases align to TRBD1. J was trimmed by 5 bases and V by 4 bases; bases with no gene match: 5. This CDR3 is 14 amino acids long. The germline V gene has CDR1 SGHRS and CDR2 YFSETQ. CDR3 in DNA: TGCGCCAGCAGCCTGACAGGGGGCTGGACTGAAGCTTTCTTT. This sequence encodes CASSLTGGWTEAFF.

The chain carries TRBV4-1 and TRBJ1-2, with no clear D. V lost 3 bases and J 3 bases, leaving 14 bases between the germline ends. This CDR3 has 15 residues. Germline assignment: CDR1 MGHRA and CDR2 YSYEKL. CDR3 amino acids: CASSHTGTADYGYTF. Written as DNA, the CDR3 is TGCGCCAGCAGCCATACGGGAACGGCGGACTATGGCTACACCTTC.

This CDR3 reads CASSYQSGTGGINEQFF. The CDR3, as DNA: TGTGCCAGCAGTTACCAGTCCGGGACAGGGGGCATTAATGAGCAGTTCTTC. The chain uses TRBV27 and TRBJ2-1; TRBD1 aligns across 12 bases. V trimming: 4 bases; J trimming: 7 bases; junction bases outside the gene matches: 11. CDR3 length: 17 residues. Germline CDR1 is MNHEY and CDR2 is SMNVEV (reference sequence).

This clonotype has just a few counts. This chain uses TRBV6-1 with TRBJ1-2; possible D gene TRBD1, 6 bases. With 1 base removed from V and 1 base from J, the gap between germline ends came to 10 bases. CDR3 length: 15 amino acids. Germline-derived CDR1 and CDR2 are MNHNS and SASEGT. CDR3 protein: CASSEDPGVNYGYTF. Here the CDR3 DNA reads TGTGCCAGCAGTGAAGATCCAGGGGTTAACTATGGCTACACCTTC.

The chain employs TRBV15 and TRBJ1-4, with no clear D. From germline, CDR1 is LNHNV and CDR2 YYDKDF (reference sequence). Trimming took 1 base from V and 8 from J, leaving 11 bases between them. The CDR3 extends over 14 amino acids. CDR3 residues: CATSRVPVVEKLFF. The CDR3 bases are TGTGCCACCAGCAGAGTCCCGGTGGTAGAAAAACTGTTTTTT.

This clonotype was picked up a small number of times. This chain uses TRBV11-1 with TRBJ2-1; TRBD2 matches 11 bases. From germline, CDR1 is SGHAT and CDR2 FQDESV (reference sequence). Trimming at V came to 5 bases and at J to 2 bases, leaving 17 bases not matched to a gene. This CDR3 region has 20 residues. In DNA, the CDR3 is TGTGCCAGCAGCACTCGACAGGGCACTATAGCGGGGGGGCCCTACAATGAGCAGTTCTTC. It yields the protein CASSTRQGTIAGGPYNEQFF.

There are a few counts of this clonotype. DNA for the CDR3: TGTGCCAGCAGCTTCCCAGAAGGTCCCTTGGGAATAGAGACCCAGTACTTC. Its protein product is CASSFPEGPLGIETQYF. The V gene is TRBV5-6, the J gene TRBJ2-5; D is undetermined. Germline loops: CDR1 SGHDT, CDR2 YYEEEE. The ends were cut back, 2 bases at V and 4 bases at J, with 21 bases in the middle. The CDR3 runs 17 residues.

This chain uses TRBV10-3 with TRBJ1-5, with D possibly matching TRBD1 (6 bases). Germline CDR1 and CDR2: ENHRY and SYGVKD. The germline V and J ends were trimmed by 10 bases and 2 bases, with 18 bases remaining between them. The CDR3 is made up of 15 amino acids. The CDR3, as DNA: TGTGCCACTCGGGGACAAAGAAAGGGCAATCAGCCCCAGCATTTT. Protein: CATRGQRKGNQPQHF.

Within the sample, this clonotype is medium-sized. The CDR3 is CSAREWGPVPSQPQHF. CDR3 bases: TGCAGTGCTAGAGAGTGGGGTCCCGTCCCCTCTCAGCCCCAGCATTTT. The chain recombines TRBV20-1 with TRBJ1-5; D not certain. Germline CDR1 and CDR2: DFQATT and SNEGSKA (reference sequence). CDR3 length: 16 residues. Deletions cut 0 bases from V and 6 bases from J, with 18 bases between.

The chain links TRBV3-1 to TRBJ2-1, with TRBD2 matching over 7 bases. Germline CDR1 reads LGHDT; CDR2 reads YNNKEL (reference sequence). The CDR3 runs 16 residues. The V gene end was trimmed by 0 bases and the J gene end by 4 bases; junction bases not matched to a gene: 6. CDR3 in amino acids: CASSQDKRGIYNEQFF. The CDR3 nucleotides read TGTGCCAGCAGCCAAGATAAGCGGGGCATATACAATGAGCAGTTCTTC.

This chain links TRBV7-3 with TRBJ2-3; D possibly corresponds to TRBD1 (5 bases). Looked up from germline, CDR1 is SGHTA and CDR2 is FQGTGA. The germline V and J ends were trimmed by 2 bases and 5 bases, with 14 bases remaining between them. This CDR3 contains 15 residues. DNA for the CDR3: TGTGCCAGCAGCTTAGGGGCCCACCTCCTAGATACGCAGTATTTT. Translated: CASSLGAHLLDTQYF.

This clonotype was seen a handful of times. The chain has TRBV20-1 and TRBJ2-1, with 7 bases aligning to TRBD2. Germline CDR1 DFQATT, CDR2 SNEGSKA (reference sequence). The CDR3 extends over 14 amino acids. The trim removed 3 bases at V and 4 bases at J, leaving 6 bases unmatched. CDR3 DNA: TGCAGTGCTAGGGGGCTAGCGGATTACAATGAGCAGTTCTTC. Protein product: CSARGLADYNEQFF.

This clonotype was observed a few times. The rearrangement uses TRBV5-1 and TRBJ2-2; TRBD1 aligns across 7 bases. The CDR3 covers 15 residues. From germline, CDR1 is SGHRS and CDR2 YFSETQ. The trim removed 3 bases at V and 3 bases at J, leaving 5 bases unmatched. The chain's CDR3 is CASSWRGGHTGELFF. The CDR3 DNA follows: TGCGCCAGCAGCTGGCGAGGGGGCCACACCGGGGAGCTGTTTTTT.

The CDR3 loop reads CSAAQEGSTDTQYF. The CDR3 DNA follows: TGCAGCGCCGCACAGGAGGGGAGCACAGATACGCAGTATTTT. V usage is TRBV29-1 and J usage is TRBJ2-3; maybe TRBD2 (6 bases). V lost 7 bases, J lost 0 bases, and 14 bases lay in between. CDR3 length: 14 residues. The germline CDR1 and CDR2 sequences are SQVTM and ANQGSEA.

This sequence joins TRBV6-2 or TRBV6-3 and TRBJ2-7; D tentatively fits TRBD1 or TRBD2 (5 bases each). V gave up 1 base and J gave up 6 bases, with 16 bases separating them. The CDR3 totals 15 residues. Germline V gene data show CDR1 as MNHEY and CDR2 as SVGEGT. The CDR3 nucleotides read TGTGCCAGCAGTTACTTCCGGGACCTACCCACCGAGCAGTACTTC. It yields the protein CASSYFRDLPTEQYF.

V usage is TRBV6-1 and J usage is TRBJ1-5; 9 nucleotides line up with TRBD1. Trimming took 6 bases from V and 3 from J; bases not matched to a gene: 6. Germline CDR1 reads MNHNS; CDR2 reads SASEGT. This CDR3 is 15 amino acids long. The CDR3 DNA is TGTGCCAGCAGCCGACAGGGGGACGTCAATCAGCCCCAGCATTTT. This codes for CASSRQGDVNQPQHF.

The CDR3 DNA sequence: TGTGCCAGCAGCCTTGGCAGACACGAGCAGTACTTC. This codes for CASSLGRHEQYF. This chain links TRBV7-9 with TRBJ2-7; D remains unclear. CDR3 size: 12 residues. The V end was cut by 5 bases, the J end by 5 bases, with 10 bases between. CDR1 SEHNR and CDR2 FQNEAQ come from the germline V gene (reference sequence).

This clonotype turned up a few times. The chain employs TRBV28 and TRBJ1-6; maybe TRBD1 (6 bases). Trimming took off 3 bases at V and 3 bases at J, with 9 bases between the two ends. CDR3 length: 15 amino acids. Germline CDR1 reads MDHEN; CDR2 reads SYDVKM. Here the CDR3 reads CASSLTGDYNSPLHF. The CDR3 bases are TGTGCCAGCAGTTTGACAGGAGACTATAATTCACCCCTCCACTTT.

The chain joins TRBV6-1 to TRBJ2-7; the D is unclear. CDR1 is MNHNS and CDR2 is SASEGT in the germline V gene. V gave up 4 bases and J gave up 2 bases, with 15 bases separating them. The CDR3 sequence is 15 residues long. The CDR3 region is CASSAPVGFPYEQYF. The CDR3 bases are TGTGCCAGCAGTGCCCCCGTGGGTTTCCCCTACGAGCAGTACTTC.

The chain couples TRBV11-2 to TRBJ2-2, with D unresolved. Germline CDR1 is SGHAT and CDR2 is FQNNGV. The V gene lost 1 base and the J gene lost 5 bases, with 5 bases spanning the gap. The CDR3 sequence is 13 residues long. As DNA, the CDR3 is TGTGCCAGCAGCTTAGCCGTAACCGGGGAGCTGTTTTTT. This codes for CASSLAVTGELFF.